The present entry profiles one T cell receptor beta chain with its context. Its antigen is unknown. These data belong to a study of PD-1 blockade in classical Hodgkin lymphoma. Findings and caveats of the study: Underlying causes for the observed repertoire differences were not defined, possibly disease activity or prior therapy. Compared with healthy donors, newly diagnosed patients reportedly showed lower baseline TCR diversity.

The V and J ends lost 10 bases and 0 bases, in that order; junction bases with no gene match: 6. The CDR3 extends over 16 amino acids. Germline V gene data show CDR1 as MDHEN and CDR2 as SYDVKM. Every single patient, without exception, relapsed after autologous stem cell transplantation, and brentuximab vedotin exposure varied. Some clones are missing from TCRdb's copy, which holds only in-frame ones; the method was immunoSEQ multiplex PCR. The sample has 150,000 or so clones, less than 80% seen once; the top ten hold 9.2%. The source of this sequence is a human donor with classical Hodgkin lymphoma. Sample: peripheral blood mononuclear cells (PBMCs), taken before the second cycle of nivolumab. This chain connects TRBV28 to TRBJ2-6; TRBD1 agrees at 10 bases. The CDR3 bases are TGTGCCACAACAAGGGACAGGGGCTCTGGGGCCAACGTCCTGACTTTC. It yields the protein CATTRDRGSGANVLTF.